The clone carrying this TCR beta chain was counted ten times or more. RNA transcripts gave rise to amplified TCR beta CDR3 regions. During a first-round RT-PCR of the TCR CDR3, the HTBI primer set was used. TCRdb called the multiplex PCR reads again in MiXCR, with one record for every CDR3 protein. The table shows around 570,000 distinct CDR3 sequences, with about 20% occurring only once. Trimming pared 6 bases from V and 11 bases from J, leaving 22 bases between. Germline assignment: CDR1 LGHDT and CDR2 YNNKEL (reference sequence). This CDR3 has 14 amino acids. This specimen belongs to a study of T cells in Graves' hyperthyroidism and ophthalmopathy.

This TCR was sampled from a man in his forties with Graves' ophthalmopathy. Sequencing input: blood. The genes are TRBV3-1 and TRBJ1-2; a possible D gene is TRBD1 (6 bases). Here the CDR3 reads CASSPANREERYTF. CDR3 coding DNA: TGTGCCAGCAGTCCCGCGAACAGGGAGGAAAGGTACACCTTC.